This TCR beta chain was obtained from a study of OX40 agonist ivuxolimab in advanced cancers. Whole-study context: Three patients had partial responses: one hepatocellular carcinoma, two cutaneous melanoma.

About this clone itself: The antigen is undetermined.

CDR3 length equals 14 residues. Trimming cost V 4 bases and J 8 bases, with 15 bases left between them. Germline-derived CDR1 and CDR2 are SGHRS and YFSETQ. TCRdb's table, derived via immunoSEQ multiplex PCR, lists solely in-frame clones and lacks some. The sample comprises under 50,000 clones, about nine tenths of which are singletons, and roughly 8.1% rests with the top ten. Findings of the study overall: Expanded clones belonging to CD8+ T cells outnumbered, on average, those of CD4+. Low normalized clonal expansion also occurred in some nonresponding patients. At 0.1 to 3.0 mg/kg and by week 6, clonal expansion occurred in CD4+ and CD8+ blood T cells.

The specimen comprised CD4+ or CD8+ T cells sorted from blood, sampled in a trial of the OX40 agonist ivuxolimab. The TCR sequence derives from an adult with an advanced solid tumor such as melanoma, head and neck, liver or kidney cancer. This sequence joins TRBV5-1 and TRBJ1-4; D is undetermined. Written as DNA, the CDR3 is TGCGCCAGCAGCGAAGGACGCTTTGGGGAAAAACTGTTTTTT. Translation gives CASSEGRFGEKLFF.